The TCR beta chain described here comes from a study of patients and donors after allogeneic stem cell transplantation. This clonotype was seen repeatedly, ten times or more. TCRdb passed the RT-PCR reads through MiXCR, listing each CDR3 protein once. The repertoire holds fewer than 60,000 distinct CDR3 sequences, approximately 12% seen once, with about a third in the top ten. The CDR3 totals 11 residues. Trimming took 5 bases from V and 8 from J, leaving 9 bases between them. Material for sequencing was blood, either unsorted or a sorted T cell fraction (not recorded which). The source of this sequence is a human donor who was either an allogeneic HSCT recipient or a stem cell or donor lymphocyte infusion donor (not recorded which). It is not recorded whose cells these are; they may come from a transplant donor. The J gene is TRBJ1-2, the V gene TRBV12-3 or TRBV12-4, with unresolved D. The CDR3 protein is CASSLTRGYTF. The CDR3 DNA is TGTGCCAGCAGTCTCACAAGGGGCTACACCTTC.